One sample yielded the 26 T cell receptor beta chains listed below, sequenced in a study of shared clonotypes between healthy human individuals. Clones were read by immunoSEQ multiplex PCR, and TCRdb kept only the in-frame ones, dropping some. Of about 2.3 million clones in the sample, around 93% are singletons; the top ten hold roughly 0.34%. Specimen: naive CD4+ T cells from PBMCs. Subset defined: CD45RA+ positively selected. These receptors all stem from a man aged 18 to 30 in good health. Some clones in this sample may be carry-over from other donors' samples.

CDR3 sequence reads: CASSPRTGMAEQYF. CDR3 nucleotides: TGTGCCAGCAGCCCGCGGACAGGGATGGCCGAGCAGTACTTC. The rearrangement uses TRBV7-2 and TRBJ2-7; 8 bases match TRBD1. Germline CDR1 is SGHTA and CDR2 is FQGNSA. V shed 5 bases, J shed 6 bases, and the junction held 9 bases outside the gene matches. This CDR3 spans 14 amino acids.

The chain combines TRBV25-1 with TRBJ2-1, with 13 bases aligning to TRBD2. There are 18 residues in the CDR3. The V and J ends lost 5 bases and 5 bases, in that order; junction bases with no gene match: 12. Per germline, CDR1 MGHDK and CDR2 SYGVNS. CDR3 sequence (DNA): TGTGCCAGCAGTCAAACCCTAACGGGACTAGCGGGAAACAATGAGCAGTTCTTC. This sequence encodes CASSQTLTGLAGNNEQFF.

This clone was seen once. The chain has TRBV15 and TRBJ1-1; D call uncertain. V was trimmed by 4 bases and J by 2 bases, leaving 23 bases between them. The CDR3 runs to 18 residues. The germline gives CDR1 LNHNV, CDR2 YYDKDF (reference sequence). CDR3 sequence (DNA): TGTGCCACCAGCACCCCAAACCCCCTAATTGGCATAAACACTGAAGCTTTCTTT. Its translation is CATSTPNPLIGINTEAFF.

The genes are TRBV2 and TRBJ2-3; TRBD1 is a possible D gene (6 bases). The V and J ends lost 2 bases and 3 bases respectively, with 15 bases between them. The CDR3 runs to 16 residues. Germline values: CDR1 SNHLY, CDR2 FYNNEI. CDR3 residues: CASSEWQGKMTDTQYF. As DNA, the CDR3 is TGTGCCAGCAGTGAATGGCAGGGGAAGATGACAGATACGCAGTATTTT.

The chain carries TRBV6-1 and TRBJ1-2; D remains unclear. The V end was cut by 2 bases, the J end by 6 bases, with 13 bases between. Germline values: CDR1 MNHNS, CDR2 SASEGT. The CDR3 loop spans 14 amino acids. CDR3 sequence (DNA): TGTGCCAGCAGTGAATGGGTAGGGCATGATGGCTACACCTTC. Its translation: CASSEWVGHDGYTF.

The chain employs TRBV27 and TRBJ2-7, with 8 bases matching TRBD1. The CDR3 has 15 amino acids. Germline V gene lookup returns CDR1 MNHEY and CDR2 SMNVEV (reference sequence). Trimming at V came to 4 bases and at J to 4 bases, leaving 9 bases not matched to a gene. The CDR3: CASSSADRALYEQYF. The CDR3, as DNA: TGTGCCAGCAGTTCAGCGGACAGGGCCCTTTACGAGCAGTACTTC.

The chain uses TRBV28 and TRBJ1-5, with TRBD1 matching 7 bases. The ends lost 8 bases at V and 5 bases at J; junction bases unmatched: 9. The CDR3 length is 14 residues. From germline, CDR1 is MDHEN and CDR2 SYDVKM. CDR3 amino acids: CASLSGQLHQPQHF. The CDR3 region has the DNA TGTGCCAGCCTTTCGGGACAGTTGCATCAGCCCCAGCATTTT.

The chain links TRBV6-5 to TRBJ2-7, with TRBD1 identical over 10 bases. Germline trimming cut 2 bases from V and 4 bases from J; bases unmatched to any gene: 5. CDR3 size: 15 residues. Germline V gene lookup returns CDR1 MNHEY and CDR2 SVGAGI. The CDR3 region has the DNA TGTGCCAGCAGTTACCAGCGACAGGGGGCTTACGAGCAGTACTTC. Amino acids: CASSYQRQGAYEQYF.

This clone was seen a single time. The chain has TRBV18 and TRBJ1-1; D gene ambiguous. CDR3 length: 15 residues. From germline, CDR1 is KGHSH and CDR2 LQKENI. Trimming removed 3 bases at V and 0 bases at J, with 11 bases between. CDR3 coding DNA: TGTGCCAGCTCACCCCTCTCCAGGATGAACACTGAAGCTTTCTTT. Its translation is CASSPLSRMNTEAFF.

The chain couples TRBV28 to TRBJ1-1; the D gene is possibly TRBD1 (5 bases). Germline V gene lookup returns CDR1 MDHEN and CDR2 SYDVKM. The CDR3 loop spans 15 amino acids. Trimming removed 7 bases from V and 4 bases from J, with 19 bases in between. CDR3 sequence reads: CASIVGGARRTEAFF. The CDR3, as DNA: TGTGCCAGCATCGTAGGTGGGGCCCGTCGCACTGAAGCTTTCTTT.

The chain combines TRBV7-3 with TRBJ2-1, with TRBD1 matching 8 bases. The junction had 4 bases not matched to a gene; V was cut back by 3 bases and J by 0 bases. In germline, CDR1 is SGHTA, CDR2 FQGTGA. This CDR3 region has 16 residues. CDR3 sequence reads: CASSLTGVSSYNEQFF. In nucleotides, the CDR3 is TGTGCCAGCAGCTTGACAGGGGTTAGCTCCTACAATGAGCAGTTCTTC. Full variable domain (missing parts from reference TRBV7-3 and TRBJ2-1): GAGVSQTPSNKVTEKGKYVELRCDPISGHTALYWYRQSLGQGPEFLIYFQGTGAADDSGLPNDRFFAVRPEGSVSTLKIQRTERGDSAVYLCASSLTGVSSYNEQFFGPGTRLTVL.

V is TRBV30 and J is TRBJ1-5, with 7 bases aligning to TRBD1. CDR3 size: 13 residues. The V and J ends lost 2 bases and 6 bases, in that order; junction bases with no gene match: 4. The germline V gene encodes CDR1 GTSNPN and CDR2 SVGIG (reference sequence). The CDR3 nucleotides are TGTGCCTGGAGTTCAGGGGGTGCTCAGCCCCAGCATTTT. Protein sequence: CAWSSGGAQPQHF.

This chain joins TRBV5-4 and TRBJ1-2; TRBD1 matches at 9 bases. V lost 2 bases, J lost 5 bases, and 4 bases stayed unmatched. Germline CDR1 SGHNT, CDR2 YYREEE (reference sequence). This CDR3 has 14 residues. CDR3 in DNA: TGTGCCAGCAGCTTAGGGGACAGGGTGTATGGCTACACCTTC. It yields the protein CASSLGDRVYGYTF.

In nucleotides, the CDR3 is TGTGCCAGCAGCGCCCGACTAGCGAGCTCCTACAATGAGCAGTTCTTC. It yields the protein CASSARLASSYNEQFF. The gene calls are TRBV9 and TRBJ2-1; 8 nucleotides align to TRBD2. The CDR3 totals 16 residues. The germline V gene has CDR1 SGDLS and CDR2 YYNGEE. The J segment lost 0 bases and the V segment lost 3 bases, leaving 5 bases of the junction unmatched. The variable domain in full, with the rest retrieved from reference TRBV9 and TRBJ2-1, is DSGVTQTPKHLITATGQRVTLRCSPRSGDLSVYWYQQSLDQGLQFLIQYYNGEERAKGNILERFSAQQFPDLHSELNLSSLELGDSALYFCASSARLASSYNEQFFGPGTRLTVL.

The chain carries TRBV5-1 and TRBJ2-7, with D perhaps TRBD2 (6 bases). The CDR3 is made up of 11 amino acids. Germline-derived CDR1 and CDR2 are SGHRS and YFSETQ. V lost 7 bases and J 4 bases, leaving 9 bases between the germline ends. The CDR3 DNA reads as TGCGCCAGCCCTCGGGAGTACGAGCAGTACTTC. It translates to CASPREYEQYF. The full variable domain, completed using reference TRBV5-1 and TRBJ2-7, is KAGVTQTPRYLIKTRGQQVTLSCSPISGHRSVSWYQQTPGQGLQFLFEYFSETQRNKGNFPGRFSGRQFSNSRSEMNVSTLELGDSALYLCASPREYEQYFGPGTRLTVT.

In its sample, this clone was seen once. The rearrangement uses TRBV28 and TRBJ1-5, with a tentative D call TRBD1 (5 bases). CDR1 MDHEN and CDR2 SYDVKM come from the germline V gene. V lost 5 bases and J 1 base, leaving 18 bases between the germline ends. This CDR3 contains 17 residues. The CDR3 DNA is TGTGCCAGCAGTCTCCAACGTGTGGGGGGAAGCAATCAGCCCCAGCATTTT. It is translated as CASSLQRVGGSNQPQHF.

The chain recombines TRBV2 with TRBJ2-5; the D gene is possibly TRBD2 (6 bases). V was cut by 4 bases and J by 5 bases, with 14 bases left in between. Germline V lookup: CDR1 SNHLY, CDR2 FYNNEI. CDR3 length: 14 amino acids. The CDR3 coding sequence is TGTGCCAGCAGTGGCCTCCCCGGAGGGGAGACCCAGTACTTC. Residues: CASSGLPGGETQYF.

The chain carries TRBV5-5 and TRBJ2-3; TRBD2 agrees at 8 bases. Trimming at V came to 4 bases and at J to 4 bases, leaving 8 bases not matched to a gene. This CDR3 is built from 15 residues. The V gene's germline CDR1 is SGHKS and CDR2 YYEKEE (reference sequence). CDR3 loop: CASSGSGSISDTQYF. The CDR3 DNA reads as TGTGCCAGCAGCGGAAGCGGGAGCATATCAGATACGCAGTATTTT.

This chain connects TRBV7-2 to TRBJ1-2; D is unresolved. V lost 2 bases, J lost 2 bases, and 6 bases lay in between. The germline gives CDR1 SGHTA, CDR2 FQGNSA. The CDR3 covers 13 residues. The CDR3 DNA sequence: TGTGCCAGCAGCTTAATGGGGAACTATGGCTACACCTTC. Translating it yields CASSLMGNYGYTF.

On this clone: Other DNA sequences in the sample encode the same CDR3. The CDR3 sequence: CASSQEGGLSNQPQHF. CDR3 bases: TGCGCCAGCAGCCAAGAGGGAGGGTTGAGTAATCAGCCCCAGCATTTT. The gene calls are TRBV4-1 and TRBJ1-5; D is uncertain. The CDR3 consists of 16 residues. The germline gives CDR1 MGHRA, CDR2 YSYEKL. V shed 0 bases and J shed 4 bases, with 13 bases lying between them.

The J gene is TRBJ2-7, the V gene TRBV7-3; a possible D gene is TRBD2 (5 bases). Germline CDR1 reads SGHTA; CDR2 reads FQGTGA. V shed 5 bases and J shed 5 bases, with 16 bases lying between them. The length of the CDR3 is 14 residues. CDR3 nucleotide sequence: TGTGCCAGCAGCCTGTGGGCGGGTGGGGACGAGCAGTACTTC. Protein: CASSLWAGGDEQYF.

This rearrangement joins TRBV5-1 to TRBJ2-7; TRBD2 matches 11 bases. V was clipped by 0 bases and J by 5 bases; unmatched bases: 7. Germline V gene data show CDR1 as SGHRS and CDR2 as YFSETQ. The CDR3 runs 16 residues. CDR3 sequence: CASSLATSGRANEQYF. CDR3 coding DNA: TGCGCCAGCAGCTTGGCCACTAGCGGGAGAGCCAACGAGCAGTACTTC.

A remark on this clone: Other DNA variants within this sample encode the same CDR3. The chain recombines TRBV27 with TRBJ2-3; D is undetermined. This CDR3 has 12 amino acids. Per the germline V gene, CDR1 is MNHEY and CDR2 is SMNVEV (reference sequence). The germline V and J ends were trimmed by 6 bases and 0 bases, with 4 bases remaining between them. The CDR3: CASRSSTDTQYF. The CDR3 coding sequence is TGTGCCAGCAGGTCTAGCACAGATACGCAGTATTTT.

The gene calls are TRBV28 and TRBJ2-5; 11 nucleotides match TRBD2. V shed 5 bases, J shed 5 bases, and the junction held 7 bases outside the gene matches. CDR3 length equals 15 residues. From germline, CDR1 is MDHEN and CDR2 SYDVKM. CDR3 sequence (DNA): TGTGCCAGCAGTACTAGCGGGAGCCCTCGGGAGACCCAGTACTTC. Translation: CASSTSGSPRETQYF.

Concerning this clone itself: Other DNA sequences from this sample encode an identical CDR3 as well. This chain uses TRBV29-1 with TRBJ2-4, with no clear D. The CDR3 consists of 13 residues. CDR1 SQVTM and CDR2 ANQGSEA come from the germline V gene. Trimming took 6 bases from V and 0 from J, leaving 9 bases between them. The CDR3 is CSVRLLAKNIQYF. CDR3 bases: TGCAGCGTCCGTCTTCTAGCCAAAAACATTCAGTACTTC.

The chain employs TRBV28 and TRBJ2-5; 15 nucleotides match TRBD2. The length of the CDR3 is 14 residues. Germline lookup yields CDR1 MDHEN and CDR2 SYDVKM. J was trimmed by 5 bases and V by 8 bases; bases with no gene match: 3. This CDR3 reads CASWTSGRAETQYF. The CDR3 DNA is TGTGCCAGCTGGACTAGCGGGAGGGCCGAGACCCAGTACTTC.